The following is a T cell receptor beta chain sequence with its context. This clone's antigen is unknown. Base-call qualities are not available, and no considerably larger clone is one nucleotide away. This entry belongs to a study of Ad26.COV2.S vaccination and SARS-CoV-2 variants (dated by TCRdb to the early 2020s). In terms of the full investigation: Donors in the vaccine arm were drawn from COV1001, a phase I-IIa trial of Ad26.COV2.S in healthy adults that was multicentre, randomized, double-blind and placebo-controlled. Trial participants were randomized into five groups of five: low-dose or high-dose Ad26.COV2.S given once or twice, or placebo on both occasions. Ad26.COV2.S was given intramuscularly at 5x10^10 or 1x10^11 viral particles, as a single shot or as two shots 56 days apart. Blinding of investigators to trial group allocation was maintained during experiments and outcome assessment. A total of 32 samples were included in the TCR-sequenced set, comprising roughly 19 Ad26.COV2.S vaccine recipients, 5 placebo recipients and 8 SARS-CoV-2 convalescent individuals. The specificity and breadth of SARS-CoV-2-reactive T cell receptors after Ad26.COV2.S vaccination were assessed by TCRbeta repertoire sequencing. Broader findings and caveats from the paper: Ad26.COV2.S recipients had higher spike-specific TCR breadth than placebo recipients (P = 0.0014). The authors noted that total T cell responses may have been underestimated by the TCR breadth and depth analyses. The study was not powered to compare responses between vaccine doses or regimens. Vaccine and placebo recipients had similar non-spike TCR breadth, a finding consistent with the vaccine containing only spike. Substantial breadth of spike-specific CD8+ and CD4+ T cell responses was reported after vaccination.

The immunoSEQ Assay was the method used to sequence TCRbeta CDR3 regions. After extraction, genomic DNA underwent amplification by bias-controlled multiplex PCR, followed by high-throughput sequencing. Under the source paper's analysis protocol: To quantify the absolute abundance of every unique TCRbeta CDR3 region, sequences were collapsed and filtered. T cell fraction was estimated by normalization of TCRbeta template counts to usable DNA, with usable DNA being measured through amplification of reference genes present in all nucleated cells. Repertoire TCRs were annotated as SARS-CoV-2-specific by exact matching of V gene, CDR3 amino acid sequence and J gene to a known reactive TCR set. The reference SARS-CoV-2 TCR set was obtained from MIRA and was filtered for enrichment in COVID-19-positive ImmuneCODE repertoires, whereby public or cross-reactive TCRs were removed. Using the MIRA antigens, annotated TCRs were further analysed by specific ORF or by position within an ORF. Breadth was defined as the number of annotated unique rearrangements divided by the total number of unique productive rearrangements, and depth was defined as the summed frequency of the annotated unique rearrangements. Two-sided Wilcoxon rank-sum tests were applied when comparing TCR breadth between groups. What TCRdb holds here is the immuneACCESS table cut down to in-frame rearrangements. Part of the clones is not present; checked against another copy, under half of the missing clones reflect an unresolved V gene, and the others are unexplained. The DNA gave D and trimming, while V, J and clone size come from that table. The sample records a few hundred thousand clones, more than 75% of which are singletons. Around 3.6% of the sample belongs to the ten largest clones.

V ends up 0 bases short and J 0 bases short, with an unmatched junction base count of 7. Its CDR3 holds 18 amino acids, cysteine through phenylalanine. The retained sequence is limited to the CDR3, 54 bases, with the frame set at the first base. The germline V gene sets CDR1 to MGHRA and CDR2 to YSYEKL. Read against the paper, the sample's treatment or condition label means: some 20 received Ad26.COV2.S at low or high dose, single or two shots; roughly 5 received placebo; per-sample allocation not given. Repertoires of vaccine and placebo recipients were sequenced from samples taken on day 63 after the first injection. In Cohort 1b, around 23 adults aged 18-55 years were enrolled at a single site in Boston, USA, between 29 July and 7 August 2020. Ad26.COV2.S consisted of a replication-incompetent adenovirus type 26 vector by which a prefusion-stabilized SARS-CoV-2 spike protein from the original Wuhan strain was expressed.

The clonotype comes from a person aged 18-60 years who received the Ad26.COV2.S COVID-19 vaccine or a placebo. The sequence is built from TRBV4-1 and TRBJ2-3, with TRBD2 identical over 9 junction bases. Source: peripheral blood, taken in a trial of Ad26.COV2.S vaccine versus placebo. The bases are TGCGCCAGCAGCCAAGAGGGTAGCGGGGGACCTAGCACAGATACGCAGTATTTT. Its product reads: CASSQEGSGGPSTDTQYF.